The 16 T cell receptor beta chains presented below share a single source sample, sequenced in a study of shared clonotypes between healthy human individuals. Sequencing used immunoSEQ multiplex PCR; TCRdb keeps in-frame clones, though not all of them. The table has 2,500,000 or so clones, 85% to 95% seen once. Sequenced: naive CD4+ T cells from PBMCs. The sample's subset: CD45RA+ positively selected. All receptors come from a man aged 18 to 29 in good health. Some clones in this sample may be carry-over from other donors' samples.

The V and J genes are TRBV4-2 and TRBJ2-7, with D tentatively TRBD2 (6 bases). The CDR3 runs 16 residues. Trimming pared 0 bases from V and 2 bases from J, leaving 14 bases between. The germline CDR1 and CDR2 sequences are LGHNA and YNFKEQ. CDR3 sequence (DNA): TGTGCCAGCAGCCAAGATTGGGCGGGGAGTCCCTACGAGCAGTACTTC. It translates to CASSQDWAGSPYEQYF.

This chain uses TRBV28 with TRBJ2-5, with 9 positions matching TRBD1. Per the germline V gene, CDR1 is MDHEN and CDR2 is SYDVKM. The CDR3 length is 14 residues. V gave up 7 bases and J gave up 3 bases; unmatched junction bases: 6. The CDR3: CASTPWDREETQYF. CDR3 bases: TGTGCCAGCACCCCCTGGGACAGGGAAGAGACCCAGTACTTC.

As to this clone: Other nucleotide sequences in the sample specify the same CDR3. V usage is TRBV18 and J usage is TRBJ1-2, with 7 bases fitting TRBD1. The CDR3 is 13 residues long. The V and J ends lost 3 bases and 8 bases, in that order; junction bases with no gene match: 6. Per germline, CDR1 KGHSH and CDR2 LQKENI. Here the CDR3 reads CASSPDREGGYTF. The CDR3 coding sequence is TGTGCCAGCTCACCTGACAGGGAGGGCGGCTACACCTTC.

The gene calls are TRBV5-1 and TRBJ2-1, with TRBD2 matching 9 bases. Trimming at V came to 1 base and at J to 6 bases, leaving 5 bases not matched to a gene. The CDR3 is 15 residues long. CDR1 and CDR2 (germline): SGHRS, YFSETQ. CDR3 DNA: TGCGCCAGCAGCTTGATAGCGGGAGTAGGCAATGAGCAGTTCTTC. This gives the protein CASSLIAGVGNEQFF.

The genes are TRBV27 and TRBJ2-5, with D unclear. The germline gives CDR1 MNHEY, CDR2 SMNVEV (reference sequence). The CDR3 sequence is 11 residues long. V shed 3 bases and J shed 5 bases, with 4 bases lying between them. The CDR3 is CASSFYETQYF. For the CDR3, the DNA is TGTGCCAGCAGTTTTTATGAGACCCAGTACTTC.

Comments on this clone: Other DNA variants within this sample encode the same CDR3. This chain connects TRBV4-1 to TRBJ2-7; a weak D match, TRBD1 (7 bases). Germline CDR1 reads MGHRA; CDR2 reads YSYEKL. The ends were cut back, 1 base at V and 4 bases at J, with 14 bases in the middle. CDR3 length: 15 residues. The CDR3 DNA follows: TGCGCCAGCAGCCAAGGGCAGGGGGACTCTTACGAGCAGTACTTC. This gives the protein CASSQGQGDSYEQYF.

This chain's CDR3 is CASSLRTSGSYEQFF. DNA for the CDR3: TGTGCCAGCAGCCTCAGGACTAGCGGGAGCTATGAGCAGTTCTTC. This chain links TRBV7-2 with TRBJ2-1; 13 bases fit TRBD2. This CDR3 region has 15 residues. V lost 5 bases and J lost 8; bases outside the gene matches: 6. CDR1 SGHTA and CDR2 FQGNSA come from the germline V gene.

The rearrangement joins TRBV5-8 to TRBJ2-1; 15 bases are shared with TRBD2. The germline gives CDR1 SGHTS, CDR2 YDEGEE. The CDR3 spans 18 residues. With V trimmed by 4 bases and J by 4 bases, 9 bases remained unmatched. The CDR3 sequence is CASSAGLAGGSWYNEQFF. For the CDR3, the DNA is TGTGCCAGCAGCGCCGGACTAGCGGGAGGGTCTTGGTACAATGAGCAGTTCTTC.

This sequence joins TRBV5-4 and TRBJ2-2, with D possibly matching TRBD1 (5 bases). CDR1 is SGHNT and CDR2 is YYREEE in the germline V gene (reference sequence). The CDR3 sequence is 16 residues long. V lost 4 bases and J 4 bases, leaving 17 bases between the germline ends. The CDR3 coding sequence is TGTGCCAGCAGCATTGGTGGGGCGCAGGGCACCGGGGAGCTGTTTTTT. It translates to CASSIGGAQGTGELFF.

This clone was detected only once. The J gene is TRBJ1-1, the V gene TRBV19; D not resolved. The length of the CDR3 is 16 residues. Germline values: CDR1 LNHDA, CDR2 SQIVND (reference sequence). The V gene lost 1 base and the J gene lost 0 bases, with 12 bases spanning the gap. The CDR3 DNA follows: TGTGCCAGTAGTATAGGCTCGTACCGCATGAACACTGAAGCTTTCTTT. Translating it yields CASSIGSYRMNTEAFF.

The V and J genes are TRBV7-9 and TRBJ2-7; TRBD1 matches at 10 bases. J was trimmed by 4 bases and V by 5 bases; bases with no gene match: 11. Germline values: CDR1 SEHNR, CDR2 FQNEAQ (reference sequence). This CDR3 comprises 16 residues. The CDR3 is CASSPKGQGLMYEQYF. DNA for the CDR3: TGTGCCAGCAGCCCTAAGGGACAGGGGCTTATGTACGAGCAGTACTTC.

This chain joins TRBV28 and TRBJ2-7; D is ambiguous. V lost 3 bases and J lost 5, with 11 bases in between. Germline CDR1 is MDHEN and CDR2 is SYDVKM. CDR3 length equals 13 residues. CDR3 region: CASSFRVRNEQYF. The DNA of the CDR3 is TGTGCCAGCAGTTTCCGGGTCCGTAACGAGCAGTACTTC. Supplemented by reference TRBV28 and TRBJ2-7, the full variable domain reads DVKVTQSSRYLVKRTGEKVFLECVQDMDHENMFWYRQDPGLGLRLIYFSYDVKMKEKGDIPEGYSVSREKKERFSLILESASTNQTSMYLCASSFRVRNEQYFGPGTRLTVT.

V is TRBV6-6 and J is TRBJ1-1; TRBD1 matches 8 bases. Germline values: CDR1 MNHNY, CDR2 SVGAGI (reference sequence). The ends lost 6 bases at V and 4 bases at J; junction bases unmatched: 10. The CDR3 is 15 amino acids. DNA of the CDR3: TGTGCCAGCAGGCAGCCAGGGGGCACGGGCACTGAAGCTTTCTTT. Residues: CASRQPGGTGTEAFF.

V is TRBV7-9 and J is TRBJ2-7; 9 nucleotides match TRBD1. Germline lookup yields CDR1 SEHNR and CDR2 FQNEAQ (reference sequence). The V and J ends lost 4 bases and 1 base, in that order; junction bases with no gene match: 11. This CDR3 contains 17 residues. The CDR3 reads CASSSRTGVTRSYEQYF. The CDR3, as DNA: TGTGCCAGCAGCTCCCGGACAGGGGTAACCCGGTCCTACGAGCAGTACTTC.

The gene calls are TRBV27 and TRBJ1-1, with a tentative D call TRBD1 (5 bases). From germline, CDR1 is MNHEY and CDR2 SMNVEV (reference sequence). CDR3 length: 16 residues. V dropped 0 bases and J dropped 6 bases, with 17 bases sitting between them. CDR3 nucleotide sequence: TGTGCCAGCAGTTTATCGGGGGTAGCCTCCCCTCCTGAAGCTTTCTTT. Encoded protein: CASSLSGVASPPEAFF.

The CDR3 region has the DNA TGCGCCAGCAGCCCGACAGGGTTAGGAGCGGGTCCTTCCTACGAGCAGTACTTC. Translated: CASSPTGLGAGPSYEQYF. The J gene is TRBJ2-7, the V gene TRBV5-1, with D maybe TRBD1 (7 bases). V lost 4 bases to trimming and J lost 1 base, with 24 bases between them. The CDR3 sequence is 18 residues long. In germline, CDR1 is SGHRS, CDR2 YFSETQ.